This T cell receptor (beta chain) emerged from a study of cytomegalovirus exposure and HLA in healthy donors. Method: immunoSEQ multiplex PCR; TCRdb's copy keeps in-frame clones and lacks some. The table shows over 130,000 clones, with around 87% occurring only once. Study-wide results and caveats: The study put 150 or so TCR beta chains on its list as cytomegalovirus-associated.

Concerning this clone: Its antigen remains unknown.

The CDR3 runs 12 residues. Germline V gene sequence: CDR1 SEHNR, CDR2 FQNEAQ (reference sequence). Trimming took 3 bases from V and 2 from J, leaving 2 bases between them. This sequence originates from a man between 18 and 35 years old in good health and CMV-seropositive. The chain joins TRBV7-9 to TRBJ1-5; D call uncertain. The sample comprised PBMCs. For the CDR3, the DNA is TGTGCCAGCAGCTTCGGCAATCAGCCCCAGCATTTT. Translation gives CASSFGNQPQHF.